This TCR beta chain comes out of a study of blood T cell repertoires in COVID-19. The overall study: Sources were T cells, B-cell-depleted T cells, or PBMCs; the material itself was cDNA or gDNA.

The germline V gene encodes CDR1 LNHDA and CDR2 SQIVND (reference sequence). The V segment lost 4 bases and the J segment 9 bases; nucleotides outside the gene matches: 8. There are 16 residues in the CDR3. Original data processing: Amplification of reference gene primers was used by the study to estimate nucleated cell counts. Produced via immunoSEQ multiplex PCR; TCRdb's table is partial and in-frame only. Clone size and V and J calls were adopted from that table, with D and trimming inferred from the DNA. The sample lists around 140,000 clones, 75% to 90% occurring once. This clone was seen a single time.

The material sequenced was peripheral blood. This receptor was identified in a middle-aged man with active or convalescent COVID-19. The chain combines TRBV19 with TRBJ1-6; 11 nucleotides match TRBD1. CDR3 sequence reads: CASSKTGQGDGSPLHF. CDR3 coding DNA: TGTGCCAGTAGTAAGACGGGACAGGGGGACGGTTCACCCCTCCACTTT. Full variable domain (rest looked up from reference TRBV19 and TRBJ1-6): DGGITQSPKYLFRKEGQNVTLSCEQNLNHDAMYWYRQDPGQGLRLIYYSQIVNDFQKGDIAEGYSVSREKKESFPLTVTSAQKNPTAFYLCASSKTGQGDGSPLHFGNGTRLTVT.